The source of this T cell receptor (beta chain) is a study of cytomegalovirus exposure and HLA in healthy donors. A multiplex PCR was run with 60 Vbeta primers and 13 Jbeta primers. Clones were read by immunoSEQ multiplex PCR, and TCRdb kept only the in-frame ones, dropping some. The sample holds about 130,000 clones, 79% seen once. The length of the CDR3 is 17 residues. From germline, CDR1 is SEHNR and CDR2 FQNEAQ (reference sequence). The junction had 16 bases not matched to a gene; V was cut back by 2 bases and J by 9 bases. What was sequenced was PBMCs. This clonotype originated in a man aged 35 to 55 in good health and CMV-seropositive. The genes are TRBV7-9 and TRBJ2-1, with 7 positions matching TRBD2. The CDR3 region has the DNA TGTGCCAGCAGCTTAAATCTAGAGGCTAGCGGAGGCGGTGAGCAGTTCTTC. It yields the protein CASSLNLEASGGGEQFF.